This T cell receptor (beta chain) was found in a study of response to subunit inactivated influenza vaccine. Regarding the study as a whole: Few new T cells, the authors suggested, are recruited by each seasonal influenza vaccination.

TCRdb redid the calling of the RT-PCR reads with MiXCR, one entry per CDR3 protein. Of roughly 700,000 distinct CDR3 sequences detected, approximately 14% appear once; the ten largest clones hold roughly 12%. As to this clonotype: What it binds is not known.

V shed 2 bases and J shed 3 bases, with 11 bases lying between them. This CDR3 has 14 residues. Germline lookup yields CDR1 SEHNR and CDR2 FQNEAQ (reference sequence). V gene TRBV7-9 combines with J gene TRBJ2-7, with D hard to call. The clonotype comes from a man in his fifties or sixties who received an inactivated influenza vaccine. The source was PBMCs from blood, collected about 13 days after vaccination. DNA for the CDR3: TGTGCCAGCAGCTTATCCCACGGAGTCTACGAGCAGTACTTC. Amino acids: CASSLSHGVYEQYF.